The present entry profiles one T cell receptor (beta chain) with its context. Its antigen is unknown. No base quality values were provided; no much bigger clone lies one nucleotide off. V is pared back by 4 bases and J by 1 base, with 15 bases lying between the germline termini. The CDR3 goes from the cysteine to the phenylalanine over 15 residues. Solely the CDR3 DNA is kept, with 45 bases framed from the first base. Via the germline V gene, CDR1 is SQVTM and CDR2 ANQGSEA. Explained via the paper, the time point label denotes: 2015-2016 season, 7 days after influenza vaccination. Seasonal inactivated influenza vaccine (Fluvarix) was administered to adults, and sorted blood CD4 subsets were tracked by TCRB sequencing before and after vaccination. To be eligible, subjects had to be community-dwelling and could not have received an influenza vaccine during the previous 6 months. Exclusions included influenza vaccine contraindications, substance abuse, HIV/AIDS, active malignancy, immunomodulatory medication and active illness such as respiratory infection. At each time point, about 35 to 110 mL of blood was collected. Non-naive CD4+CXCR5+PD-1+ cells were defined as circulating Tfh and were sorted into two fractions, ICOS+CD38+ and ICOS-CD38-. Either Ficoll-Paque PLUS or SepMate separation was used to isolate PBMC. Before DNA extraction, cell subsets were sorted from PBMC on a BD FACS Aria.

The data stem from a study of follicular helper T cells after annual influenza vaccination (dated by TCRdb to about 2017). With regard to the full study: Blood was drawn on days 0, 7 and 28 after each seasonal influenza vaccination. To study recall of cTfh clones, some subjects were followed across successive annual vaccinations spanning the 2013-2014, 2014-2015 and 2015-2016 seasons. One week after vaccination, a second recruited cohort of about a dozen subjects (Table S1) displayed a similar ICOS+CD38+ cTfh response. Multi-year samples were available from six subjects, with four subjects covering two vaccination seasons and two subjects covering three seasons. The 2013-2014 samples were cryopreserved, while the 2015 samples were processed right after collection.

Study-wide conclusions, independent of this receptor: Successive annual vaccinations recalled a recurrent oligoclonal ICOS+CD38+ cTfh response that contained tetramer and AIM influenza-specific clonotypes. Only roughly 10-21% of analyzed cells yielded productive TCRB sequences, so sampling of rare clonotypes was not possible. Day 7 ICOS+CD38+ clones were most often found later in ICOS-CD38- cTfh, suggesting that subset may serve as a memory reservoir. ICOS+CD38+ cTfh clonality correlated with the frequency of that population, and its change correlated with the change in circulating plasmablast frequency.

Library method: the immunoSEQ multiplex PCR assay. Adaptive Biotechnologies handled the TCRB amplification, library preparation, sequencing and preliminary bioinformatics at Survey level resolution. For TCRB sequencing, genomic DNA from sorted cTfh populations was amplified by multiplex PCR. Regarding the original processing steps: Clonality was calculated in R as 1 minus normalized Shannon entropy, and the Gini index was computed with the R package ineq. Overlap score was defined as the summed counts of shared sequences divided by the total counts of all sequences in both compared samples. Shared-clonotype significance used Fisher's exact test assuming a theoretical repertoire of 10^7 TCRB sequences. TCRdb provides this immuneACCESS table in a form limited to in-frame rearrangements. Some clones are lacking; in checked studies, under half of them reflect an unresolved V gene, and why the rest are absent is not known. V, J and clone size reflect that table, while D and trimming were determined from the DNA. Here the sample has fewer than 5,000 clones; around 80% occur a single time. The top ten constitute roughly 1.1% of the sample.

The clonotype comes from an adult who received the influenza vaccine. Rearrangement joined TRBV29-1 to TRBJ2-3; the D gene remains uncertain. The specimen comprised CXCR5+ CD38- circulating T follicular helper cells from blood, sampled 7 days after influenza vaccination. The sample's cell subset or site label, in plain terms: circulating Tfh, non-naive CD4+CXCR5+PD-1+ (ICOS+CD38+ or ICOS-CD38-). The CDR3 corresponds to CSVAILNSGTDTQYF. The DNA is TGCAGCGTTGCAATCCTTAACTCTGGCACAGATACGCAGTATTTT.